This T cell receptor (beta chain) is from a study of technical replicates of blood from four donors. Germline V gives CDR1 SGHAT, CDR2 FQNNGV. The CDR3 has 13 residues. V lost 4 bases to trimming and J lost 3 bases, with 10 bases between them. Profiled with immunoSEQ multiplex PCR; TCRdb holds only in-frame clones, not every one. Of some 80,000 clones detected, about 94% appear once; the ten largest clones hold 0.38%. Material: T cells isolated from PBMCs. This clonotype was obtained from a human donor in good health. The gene calls are TRBV11-2 and TRBJ2-7, with D uncertain. As DNA, the CDR3 is TGTGCCAGCAGCTGGGCATTTAACTACGAGCAGTACTTC. It yields the protein CASSWAFNYEQYF. The full variable domain, its missing parts supplied by reference TRBV11-2 and TRBJ2-7, is EAGVAQSPRYKIIEKRQSVAFWCNPISGHATLYWYQQILGQGPKLLIQFQNNGVVDDSQLPKDRFSAERLKGVDSTLKIQPAKLEDSAVYLCASSWAFNYEQYFGPGTRLTVT.